The clone carrying this T cell receptor beta chain has only a few counts. Its antigen remains unidentified. TCRdb fed the 5' RACE reads into MiXCR, producing one record per CDR3 protein. Of 150,000 to 200,000 distinct CDR3 sequences listed, approximately 9.9% are singletons. The record originates from a study of T cells after yellow fever vaccination. General observations from the study: There was a possibility that FACS-sorted repertoires contained abundant clonotypes contaminating from the bulk population.

Trimming shortened V by 0 bases and J by 7 bases, and 7 bases separated the two germline ends. CDR1 and CDR2 from the germline V gene are MNHEY and SVGAGI. The CDR3 loop spans 14 amino acids. The chain uses TRBV6-5 and TRBJ1-6; D is uncertain. This receptor was identified in a man younger than 30 who received the YFV17D yellow fever vaccine. Sequenced here: CD8+ T cells sorted from PBMCs, sampled 45 days after the yellow fever booster vaccination. The CDR3 reads CASSYSGRNSPLHF. The CDR3 region has the DNA TGTGCCAGCAGTTACTCCGGACGGAATTCACCCCTCCACTTT.